A single sample gave rise to the 11 T cell receptor beta chains below, sequenced in a study of blood T cell repertoires in COVID-19. Using immunoSEQ multiplex PCR, the repertoire was profiled, and TCRdb retains in-frame clones only, with some absent. The table shows nearly 200,000 clones, with about 80% occurring only once. The sample comprised PBMCs or T cells enriched from blood (not recorded which). Every receptor here comes from a middle-aged man who had recovered from COVID-19.

The V gene is TRBV6-5, the J gene TRBJ1-4, with 7 bases lining up with TRBD1. The V and J ends lost 5 bases and 2 bases, in that order; junction bases with no gene match: 5. Germline loops: CDR1 MNHEY, CDR2 SVGAGI. The CDR3 is 15 residues long. In DNA form, the CDR3 reads TGTGCCAGCAGTAGGACAGGCCAGACTAATGAAAAACTGTTTTTT. It translates to CASSRTGQTNEKLFF.

The rearrangement links TRBV15 to TRBJ1-1, with no clear D. This CDR3 comprises 15 residues. Trimming stripped 5 bases from V and 2 bases from J, with 15 bases between. Germline loops: CDR1 LNHNV, CDR2 YYDKDF (reference sequence). Written as DNA, the CDR3 is TGTGCCACCAGCCGGGGTCAGAACATTAACACTGAAGCTTTCTTT. Protein product: CATSRGQNINTEAFF.

As to this clone: An end of the junction differs from the germline gene, which may be a read error. The chain combines TRBV29-1 with TRBJ2-1, with TRBD2 identical over 9 bases. Looked up from germline, CDR1 is SQVTM and CDR2 is ANQGSEA. The CDR3 length is 13 residues. CDR3 amino acids: CRVRGGRDNEQFF. DNA for the CDR3: TGTCGGGTGCGGGGGGGCCGCGACAATGAGCAGTTCTTC.

This rearrangement joins TRBV2 to TRBJ2-2, with 15 bases aligning to TRBD2. The trim removed 8 bases at V and 7 bases at J, leaving 5 bases unmatched. From germline, CDR1 is SNHLY and CDR2 FYNNEI. The CDR3 totals 15 residues. The CDR3 region is CASRTSGGDIGELFF. The CDR3 DNA reads as TGTGCCAGCCGGACTAGCGGGGGGGATATCGGGGAGCTGTTTTTT.

The V gene is TRBV18, the J gene TRBJ1-2, with 10 bases lining up with TRBD1. V lost 3 bases and J lost 7; bases outside the gene matches: 5. The CDR3 runs 14 residues. The V gene's germline CDR1 is KGHSH and CDR2 LQKENI. In DNA form, the CDR3 reads TGTGCCAGCTCACCGGAGGGACAGGGGTCTGGCTACACCTTC. It specifies CASSPEGQGSGYTF. The complete variable domain, with remaining parts taken from reference TRBV18 and TRBJ1-2, reads NAGVMQNPRHLVRRRGQEARLRCSPMKGHSHVYWYRQLPEEGLKFMVYLQKENIIDESGMPKERFSAEFPKEGPSILRIQQVVRGDSAAYFCASSPEGQGSGYTFGSGTRLTVV.

There are a few counts of this clone. The chain combines TRBV27 with TRBJ1-1; a weak D match, TRBD1 (6 bases). Germline values: CDR1 MNHEY, CDR2 SMNVEV (reference sequence). Trimming pared 0 bases from V and 3 bases from J, leaving 23 bases between. The CDR3 is 19 amino acids. The DNA for the CDR3 is TGTGCCAGCAGTTTATCGGGGGCAGGGGAGTCGATAATTCACACTGAAGCTTTCTTT. Encoded protein: CASSLSGAGESIIHTEAFF.

This clone has just a few counts. This chain uses TRBV4-2 with TRBJ1-6; the D gene is possibly TRBD1 (5 bases). Germline V CDR1 and CDR2: LGHNA, YNFKEQ. Trimming removed 0 bases at V and 7 bases at J, with 10 bases between. The CDR3 is 15 amino acids. The CDR3 DNA is TGTGCCAGCAGCCAAGATGGGGGGAAGAATTCACCCCTCCACTTT. Residues: CASSQDGGKNSPLHF.

The CDR3 coding sequence is TGTGCCTGGGTCTATTACTTTTCGGACAGGGCCCGTAAGACCTTC. Translated: CAWVYYFSDRARKTF. The chain uses TRBV30 and TRBJ1-2, with TRBD1 identical over 8 bases. Germline V gene lookup returns CDR1 GTSNPN and CDR2 SVGIG (reference sequence). Trimming took 5 bases from V and 14 from J; bases not matched to a gene: 22. The CDR3 has 15 residues.

This chain connects TRBV9 to TRBJ1-6; TRBD1 matches 9 bases. Germline trimming cut 3 bases from V and 4 bases from J; bases unmatched to any gene: 5. In germline, CDR1 is SGDLS, CDR2 YYNGEE. The length of the CDR3 is 16 residues. The CDR3 sequence is CASSAGQGRYNSPLHF. DNA of the CDR3: TGTGCCAGCAGCGCGGGACAGGGACGATATAATTCACCCCTCCACTTT.

With respect to this clone: One end of the junction fails to match germline, which may point to a read error. The rearrangement joins TRBV14 to TRBJ1-1, with TRBD1 as a possible D gene (6 bases). Per germline, CDR1 SGHDN and CDR2 FVKESK. The CDR3 totals 13 residues. The CDR3 region has the DNA TGTGCCAGCAGGCAAGGAGGGACACGTGAAGCTTTCTTT. Its protein is CASRQGGTREAFF.

V is TRBV7-9 and J is TRBJ2-7, with 7 bases matching TRBD2. Trimming removed 2 bases from V and 0 bases from J; junction bases left unmatched: 7. This CDR3 region has 16 residues. The germline V gene encodes CDR1 SEHNR and CDR2 FQNEAQ (reference sequence). The CDR3 region is CASSLLGLGVSYEQYF. CDR3 nucleotides: TGTGCCAGCAGCTTATTAGGACTAGGGGTCTCCTACGAGCAGTACTTC.